Presented here are 20 T cell receptor beta chains from one specimen sequenced in a study of early T cells in non-severe SARS-CoV-2 infection. TCRdb re-called the 5' RACE reads with MiXCR, one entry per CDR3 protein. This sample has some 66,000 distinct CDR3 sequences, with around 14% found just once. Specimen: whole blood. Receptors were obtained from an adult who was a healthcare worker with PCR-confirmed SARS-CoV-2 infection or an uninfected control (not recorded which).

This rearrangement joins TRBV12-3 or TRBV12-4 to TRBJ2-1, with D unclear. The CDR3 is 13 amino acids. Trimming took off 2 bases at V and 7 bases at J, with 9 bases between the two ends. As DNA, the CDR3 is TGTGCCAGCAGTTTATCCGCTGGGAATGAGCAGTTCTTC. Its translation: CASSLSAGNEQFF.

This clonotype has only a few counts. The chain links TRBV4-3 to TRBJ2-3; no firm D call. Germline V gene sequence: CDR1 LGHNA, CDR2 YSLEER. Trimming stripped 1 base from V and 5 bases from J, with 4 bases between. This CDR3 comprises 12 residues. The CDR3 loop is CASSQGGDTQYF. Here the CDR3 DNA reads TGCGCCAGCAGCCAAGGTGGAGATACGCAGTATTTT.

At least ten counts were recorded for this clonotype. V usage is TRBV10-3 and J usage is TRBJ1-2; D is ambiguous. Trimming removed 2 bases from V and 8 bases from J, with 21 bases in between. This CDR3 region has 16 residues. CDR1 and CDR2 (germline): ENHRY, SYGVKD. The CDR3 reads CAISETLGITLSGYTF. The CDR3 DNA follows: TGTGCCATCAGTGAGACATTGGGAATTACCCTCTCCGGCTACACCTTC.

The chain carries TRBV5-1 and TRBJ2-7; 7 nucleotides agree with TRBD1. Unmatched junction bases numbered 9, after V lost 2 bases and J lost 7 bases. From germline, CDR1 is SGHRS and CDR2 YFSETQ. This CDR3 comprises 14 residues. CDR3 region: CASSFGDRVWEQYF. CDR3 coding DNA: TGCGCCAGCAGCTTTGGCGACAGGGTTTGGGAGCAGTACTTC.

This clonotype was observed a handful of times. This sequence joins TRBV9 and TRBJ2-3, with 7 nucleotides matching TRBD1. Germline lookup yields CDR1 SGDLS and CDR2 YYNGEE. V lost 0 bases to trimming and J lost 4 bases; unmatched junction nucleotides: 8. The length of the CDR3 is 16 residues. The CDR3 DNA follows: TGTGCCAGCAGCGTAGCCGGGGCAGGGGGACCAGATACGCAGTATTTT. Residues: CASSVAGAGGPDTQYF.

The J gene is TRBJ2-5, the V gene TRBV29-1, with 7 bases fitting TRBD1. The germline V gene has CDR1 SQVTM and CDR2 ANQGSEA. The V and J ends lost 6 bases and 0 bases, in that order; junction bases with no gene match: 10. This CDR3 is built from 15 residues. The CDR3 sequence: CSVDGPQGYQETQYF. In DNA, the CDR3 is TGCAGCGTCGATGGCCCACAGGGGTACCAAGAGACCCAGTACTTC. The full variable domain, in which reference TRBV29-1 and TRBJ2-5 provide the parts outside the CDR3, is SAVISQKPSRDICQRGTSLTIQCQVDSQVTMMFWYRQQPGQSLTLIATANQGSEATYESGFVIDKFPISRPNLTFSTLTVSNMSPEDSSIYLCSVDGPQGYQETQYFGPGTRLLVL.

This clonotype was seen ten or more times. The V call is TRBV20-1, the J call TRBJ2-3; unclear D gene. Germline CDR1 DFQATT, CDR2 SNEGSKA (reference sequence). The length of the CDR3 is 13 residues. V lost 0 bases, J lost 4 bases, and 8 bases lay in between. DNA of the CDR3: TGCAGTGCTAGAGACGGACCATCAGATACGCAGTATTTT. It specifies CSARDGPSDTQYF.

This clonotype was recorded at least ten times. The rearrangement links TRBV7-9 to TRBJ2-5, with 8 bases aligning to TRBD2. In germline, CDR1 is SEHNR, CDR2 FQNEAQ (reference sequence). The CDR3 covers 14 residues. The V and J ends lost 1 base and 9 bases, in that order; junction bases with no gene match: 7. In DNA form, the CDR3 reads TGTGCCAGCAGCTTAGACTCTGGAGCGGGGGCCCAGTACTTC. This sequence encodes CASSLDSGAGAQYF.

This clonotype was seen a few times. CDR3 nucleotide sequence: TGTGCCAGCAGCAGTCATCCCAATGGCTACACCTTC. Translating gives CASSSHPNGYTF. V and J are TRBV11-2 and TRBJ1-2, with D unclear. Germline-derived CDR1 and CDR2 are SGHAT and FQNNGV. V lost 5 bases, J lost 6 bases, and 10 bases lay in between. The CDR3 contains 12 residues.

CDR3: CASSPRLGETQYF. The CDR3 bases are TGTGCCAGCAGCCCGCGCCTGGGGGAGACCCAGTACTTC. The V call is TRBV9, the J call TRBJ2-5, with D uncertain. V was pared by 4 bases and J by 5 bases, with 12 bases between. This CDR3 comprises 13 residues. CDR1 is SGDLS, CDR2 YYNGEE, per germline.

DNA of the CDR3: TGTGCCAGCAGCTTTGACGGGACATACGCTTTCTTT. Protein product: CASSFDGTYAFF. The V call is TRBV7-9, the J call TRBJ1-1, with D possibly TRBD1 on 6 matching bases. Germline values: CDR1 SEHNR, CDR2 FQNEAQ (reference sequence). CDR3 length: 12 residues. Trimming shortened V by 3 bases and J by 11 bases, and 13 bases separated the two germline ends.

The chain carries TRBV7-9 and TRBJ1-3; perhaps TRBD1 as D (5 bases). The CDR3 is 15 residues long. Germline assignment: CDR1 SEHNR and CDR2 FQNEAQ (reference sequence). With 4 bases removed from V and 1 base from J, the gap between germline ends came to 11 bases. In DNA form, the CDR3 reads TGTGCCAGCAGCTCACTAAGGGGTTCTGGAAACACCATATATTTT. Protein product: CASSSLRGSGNTIYF.

The chain has TRBV7-9 and TRBJ2-3; D is possibly TRBD2 (6 bases). This CDR3 region has 15 residues. The V end was cut by 5 bases, the J end by 3 bases, with 15 bases between. Germline V gene sequence: CDR1 SEHNR, CDR2 FQNEAQ (reference sequence). The CDR3 is CASSLAGGETDTQYF. As DNA, the CDR3 is TGTGCCAGCAGCCTGGCCGGAGGGGAAACAGATACGCAGTATTTT.

This clonotype was detected many times. The CDR3 region has the DNA TGCAGTGCGAGGCAGGTCCTCTCCTACAATGAGCAGTTCTTC. Protein: CSARQVLSYNEQFF. This chain links TRBV20-1 with TRBJ2-1; no definite D call. V was pared by 6 bases and J by 0 bases, with 12 bases between. Germline V gene data show CDR1 as DFQATT and CDR2 as SNEGSKA (reference sequence). The CDR3 has 14 residues.

This rearrangement joins TRBV4-2 to TRBJ2-7, with 10 positions matching TRBD1. The length of the CDR3 is 13 residues. Germline lookup yields CDR1 LGHNA and CDR2 YNFKEQ. With V trimmed by 4 bases and J by 6 bases, 3 bases remained unmatched. For the CDR3, the DNA is TGTGCCAGCAGCCGGGACAGGGGAGCCGAGCAGTACTTC. It yields the protein CASSRDRGAEQYF.

This clonotype occurred a few times. V and J are TRBV11-3 and TRBJ2-1, with D perhaps TRBD2 (6 bases). CDR3 length: 16 amino acids. Looked up from germline, CDR1 is SGHNT and CDR2 is YENEEA. V lost 0 bases and J lost 7, with 16 bases in between. The CDR3 here is CASSLEGGRRRNEQFF. The DNA of the CDR3 is TGTGCCAGCAGCTTAGAGGGGGGACGGCGAAGGAATGAGCAGTTCTTC.

This clonotype was seen ten or more times. This sequence joins TRBV10-3 and TRBJ2-7, with a possible D match to TRBD2 (6 bases). CDR1 and CDR2 from the germline V gene are ENHRY and SYGVKD. The V gene lost 10 bases and the J gene lost 7 bases, with 11 bases spanning the gap. The CDR3 totals 10 residues. This chain's CDR3 is CATEGREQYF. For the CDR3, the DNA is TGTGCCACTGAGGGGAGGGAGCAGTACTTC.

Points on this clonotype: The germline gene is not matched at one end of the junction; a read error may be the cause. The chain joins TRBV6-5 to TRBJ1-1; no firm D call. The CDR3 covers 13 residues. The V gene's germline CDR1 is MNHEY and CDR2 SVGAGI. The CDR3, as DNA: TGTGTCAGCACCTGGAGGGCCAACACTGAAGCCTTCTTT. As protein: CVSTWRANTEAFF.

There are many counts of this clonotype. The rearrangement joins TRBV29-1 to TRBJ1-4, with 7 bases aligning to TRBD1. Germline V lookup: CDR1 SQVTM, CDR2 ANQGSEA. V shed 4 bases and J 7 bases; nucleotides not matched to a gene: 9. The CDR3 sequence is 14 residues long. CDR3 in amino acids: CSVAQGIGGEKLFF. In DNA, the CDR3 is TGCAGCGTTGCACAGGGGATAGGGGGTGAAAAACTGTTTTTT.

This rearrangement joins TRBV24-1 to TRBJ1-2; D is uncertain. Trimming removed 2 bases at V and 0 bases at J, with 12 bases between. The CDR3 runs 16 residues. CDR1 KGHDR and CDR2 SFDVKD come from the germline V gene. DNA of the CDR3: TGTGCCACCAGTGATTCAGACACAACAGCTAACTATGGCTACACCTTC. Translation: CATSDSDTTANYGYTF.